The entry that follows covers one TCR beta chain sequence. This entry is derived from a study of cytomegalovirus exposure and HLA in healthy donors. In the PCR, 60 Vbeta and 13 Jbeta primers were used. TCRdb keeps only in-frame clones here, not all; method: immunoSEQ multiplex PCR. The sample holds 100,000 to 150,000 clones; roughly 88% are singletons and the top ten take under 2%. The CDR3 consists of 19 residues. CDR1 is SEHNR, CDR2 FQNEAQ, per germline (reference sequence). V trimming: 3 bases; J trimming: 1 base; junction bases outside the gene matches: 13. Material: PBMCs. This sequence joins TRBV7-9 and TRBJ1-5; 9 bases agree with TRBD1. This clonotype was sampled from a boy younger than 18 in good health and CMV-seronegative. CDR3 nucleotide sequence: TGTGCCAGCAGCTTTTGGTCGGGACAGGGAAGAGGGAGCAATCAGCCCCAGCATTTT. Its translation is CASSFWSGQGRGSNQPQHF.